This TCR beta chain was captured in a study of cytomegalovirus exposure and HLA in healthy donors. Study conclusions and caveats: Testing in vitro showed a few CMV-associated chains specific for CMV antigens. Reportedly, TCR beta sequences accurately predicted HLA-A and HLA-B alleles in most subjects.

The trim removed 4 bases at V and 7 bases at J, leaving 3 bases unmatched. Germline V gene sequence: CDR1 SNHLY, CDR2 FYNNEI. CDR3 length equals 14 residues. Amplification used 60 Vbeta primers and 13 Jbeta primers. The assay was immunoSEQ multiplex PCR, and TCRdb's table has in-frame clones only and misses some. The sample has hundreds of thousands of clones, less than 80% seen once; the top ten hold under 0.25%. As for this clone: Its cognate antigen is unknown.

J is TRBJ2-1 and V is TRBV2; 11 bases match TRBD2. This clonotype originated in a girl aged 2 to 9 in good health and CMV-seronegative. Sequenced: PBMCs. The CDR3 DNA reads as TGTGCCAGCAGTGGGGTAGCGGGAGGGAATGAGCAGTTCTTC. Protein sequence: CASSGVAGGNEQFF.